These 11 T cell receptor beta chains were all obtained from the same sample, sequenced in a study of CXCR3-negative and CXCR3-positive naive CD8 T cells (dated by TCRdb to 2018 to 2020). Instrument on record: NextSeq 550. The Human TCR Profiling Kit (MiLaboratory) was used to prepare UMI-labeled 5' RACE TRB cDNA libraries. After the reads were reprocessed by TCRdb, one entry was made per CDR3 protein sequence, with no DNA. The sample's clone listing holds tens of thousands of distinct CDR3 sequences. The leading ten clones occupy about 1% of the sample. The specimen was naive CXCR3- CD8+ T cells from blood. Read against the paper, the sample's cell subset or site label means: CD45RO-CCR7+CD27+CD95- naive CD8+ T cells lacking CXCR3 (TNR3-). The source is a human donor in good health. Some clones in this sample may be carry-over from other donors' samples.

The CDR3: CAISEDAGGLNEQFF. The V call is TRBV10-3, the J call TRBJ2-1; no DNA is available, so the TRBD2 call from TCRdb remains unchecked. Germline V gene data show CDR1 as ENHRY and CDR2 as SYGVKD. The length of the CDR3 is 15 residues.

The chain joins TRBV3-1 to TRBJ2-7; TCRdb selects TRBD2, and the lack of DNA leaves this call unchecked. The CDR3 is 14 amino acids. In germline, CDR1 is LGHDT, CDR2 YNNKEL (reference sequence). CDR3 residues: CASSQAGGVDEQYF.

The rearrangement joins TRBV5-8 to TRBJ2-1; no DNA is available, so the TRBD2 call from TCRdb remains unchecked. The CDR3 length is 15 residues. Germline V gene sequence: CDR1 SGHTS, CDR2 YDEGEE. This CDR3 is CASSLAASGGLEQFF.

The chain joins TRBV29-1 to TRBJ2-1; TCRdb selects TRBD2, and the lack of DNA leaves this call unchecked. The germline gives CDR1 SQVTM, CDR2 ANQGSEA. The CDR3 consists of 19 residues. CDR3 loop: CSVETPDGRSGGPYNEQFF.

This chain links TRBV29-1 with TRBJ2-3; TCRdb gives TRBD1 as the D gene, but with no DNA this cannot be confirmed. This CDR3 contains 15 residues. CDR1 is SQVTM and CDR2 is ANQGSEA in the germline V gene. The CDR3 region is CSVEVPGPSTDTQYF.

The rearrangement links TRBV4-2 to TRBJ2-7; TCRdb outputs TRBD1, but without DNA this stays unchecked. The CDR3 consists of 16 residues. Per germline, CDR1 LGHNA and CDR2 YNFKEQ. The CDR3 loop is CASTPDMGDSPYEQYF.

The V and J genes are TRBV24-1 and TRBJ2-3; the TRBD2 assignment by TCRdb is unverifiable without DNA. This CDR3 is built from 13 residues. Germline lookup yields CDR1 KGHDR and CDR2 SFDVKD. CDR3 protein: CATSDRLADTQYF.

The genes are TRBV18 and TRBJ2-1. This CDR3 contains 13 residues. CDR1 and CDR2 from the germline V gene are KGHSH and LQKENI. Here the CDR3 reads CASSQERYNEQFF.

The V and J genes are TRBV13 and TRBJ2-3; no DNA is available, so the TRBD2 call from TCRdb remains unchecked. CDR1 and CDR2 from the germline V gene are PRHDT and FYEKMQ (reference sequence). The CDR3 totals 15 residues. CDR3 sequence: CASPQPDRRADTQYF.

V gene TRBV7-9 combines with J gene TRBJ2-5; TCRdb reports TRBD1, a call that lacks DNA to check it against. The germline CDR1 and CDR2 sequences are SEHNR and FQNEAQ (reference sequence). CDR3 length equals 18 residues. The CDR3 here is CASSLLQRQALYQETQYF.

V gene TRBV7-2 combines with J gene TRBJ2-7; TCRdb selects TRBD2, and the lack of DNA leaves this call unchecked. CDR1 and CDR2 (germline): SGHTA, FQGNSA. The CDR3 length is 15 residues. The CDR3 sequence: CASSWEGQGVDEQYF.